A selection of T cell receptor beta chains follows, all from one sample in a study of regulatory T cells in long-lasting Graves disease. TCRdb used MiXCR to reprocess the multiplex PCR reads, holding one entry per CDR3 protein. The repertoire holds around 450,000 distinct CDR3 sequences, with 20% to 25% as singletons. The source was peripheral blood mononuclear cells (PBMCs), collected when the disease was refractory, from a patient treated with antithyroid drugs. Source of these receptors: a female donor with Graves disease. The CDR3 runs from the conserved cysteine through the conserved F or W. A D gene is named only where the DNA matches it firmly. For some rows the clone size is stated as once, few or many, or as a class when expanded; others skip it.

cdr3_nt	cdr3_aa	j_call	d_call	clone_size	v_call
TGCAGTGCTAGAGGGGATAGCGGGTCGCGGGAGACCCAGTACTTC	CSARGDSGSRETQYF	TRBJ2-5	TRBD2	many	TRBV20-1
TGTGCCACCAGTGACCCCCAGCCCGGGCGGTCCGGAGATACGCAGTATTTT	CATSDPQPGRSGDTQYF	TRBJ2-3	-	-	TRBV24-1
TGTGCCAGCAGTTACTCGAGCAGAGGCGAGCAGTACTTC	CASSYSSRGEQYF	TRBJ2-7	-	many	TRBV6-5
TGTGCCAGCAGACCGGGGTGGGGGGCTGGCACTGAAGCTTTCTTT	CASRPGWGAGTEAFF	TRBJ1-1	-	few	TRBV6-1
TGTGCCAATAGTACGGGGACAGGACAAGAGACCCAGTACTTC	CANSTGTGQETQYF	TRBJ2-5	TRBD1	-	TRBV19
TGTGCCAGCAGCTTAGACCGAGATACGCAGTATTTT	CASSLDRDTQYF	TRBJ2-3	-	many	TRBV11-2
TGTGCCATCAGTGCGGTGGCGGCCAACGTCCTGACTTTC	CAISAVAANVLTF	TRBJ2-6	-	many	TRBV10-3
TGTGCCAGTAGTATAGCAGGCACCGGGGAGCTGTTTTTT	CASSIAGTGELFF	TRBJ2-2	-	-	TRBV19
TGTGCTAGTGGTTTGATCCTGGACAGGGAGAATTCACCCCTCCACTTT	CASGLILDRENSPLHF	TRBJ1-6	TRBD1	many	TRBV12-5
TGTGCCAGCAGCTGGCTCACGGACAGGCACGAGGAGCTGTTTTTT	CASSWLTDRHEELFF	TRBJ2-2	TRBD1	-	TRBV5-6
TGTGCCAGCAGTTTCGGGTTGGGGGATGGCTACACCTTC	CASSFGLGDGYTF	TRBJ1-2	-	many	TRBV12-3/TRBV12-4
TGTGCCAGCAGCCCGACAGGTGTCGATACGCAGTATTTT	CASSPTGVDTQYF	TRBJ2-3	-	-	TRBV7-9
TGTGCCAGTAGGGACCTGGACAGGAGGGACTATGGCTACACCTTC	CASRDLDRRDYGYTF	TRBJ1-2	TRBD1	-	TRBV19
TGTGCCAGCAGTACACTAGCGGGAGGGCCCCATGAGCAGTTCTTC	CASSTLAGGPHEQFF	TRBJ2-1	TRBD2	-	TRBV2
TGTGCTAGCAGGGGACAGGGAGGGGCTGAAGCTTTCTTT	CASRGQGGAEAFF	TRBJ1-1	TRBD1	-	TRBV7-7
TGTGCCAGCAGTCTCTCGAGGGGGCTGGCTAATGAAAAACTGTTTTTT	CASSLSRGLANEKLFF	TRBJ1-4	TRBD1	many	TRBV12-3/TRBV12-4
TGTGCCAGCAGCCAAGGTTCAGGGGTCGAGCAGTACTTC	CASSQGSGVEQYF	TRBJ2-7	-	-	TRBV3-1
TGTGCCAGCACCGCAGGGGCTTATAGCAATCAGCCCCAGCATTTT	CASTAGAYSNQPQHF	TRBJ1-5	-	many	TRBV6-1
TGTGCCAGCAGAGAGTTTCATAGCACAGATACGCAGTATTTT	CASREFHSTDTQYF	TRBJ2-3	-	few	TRBV2
TGTGCCAAGAAGACAGGAAACTCCTACGAGCAGTACTTC	CAKKTGNSYEQYF	TRBJ2-7	-	-	TRBV2
TGTGCCAGCAGTCGCCTGGGGGCCGGTATGAACACCGGGGAGCTGTTTTTT	CASSRLGAGMNTGELFF	TRBJ2-2	-	-	TRBV3-1
TGTGCCAGCAGTTTCCCAGGGAATGAAAAACTGTTTTTT	CASSFPGNEKLFF	TRBJ1-4	-	many	TRBV28
TGCGCCAGCAGCTTTTCACAGCTATACGGGGAGCTGTTTTTT	CASSFSQLYGELFF	TRBJ2-2	-	-	TRBV5-1
TGTGCCAGCAGCCCAATCGGTTACAACTACCCCAATCAGCCCCAGCATTTT	CASSPIGYNYPNQPQHF	TRBJ1-5	-	-	TRBV6-1
TGTGCCAGCAGCTCCTCGGGGACTGAAGCTTTCTTT	CASSSSGTEAFF	TRBJ1-1	-	-	TRBV7-3
TGTGCCAGCAGCCCCGGGGGCCCCCTCCACTTT	CASSPGGPLHF	TRBJ1-6	-	many	TRBV7-9
TGTGCCAGCAGCCAGACCCGGGCTAGCAATCAGCCCCAGCATTTT	CASSQTRASNQPQHF	TRBJ1-5	-	-	TRBV4-2
TGTGCCAGCAGCTTCAACGGGGTTAGCACAGATACGCAGTATTTT	CASSFNGVSTDTQYF	TRBJ2-3	-	-	TRBV7-2
TGTGCCAGCAGCTTCTCTAGGGGCGGACCACCGGATGAGCAGTTCTTC	CASSFSRGGPPDEQFF	TRBJ2-1	-	-	TRBV5-8
TGTGCCAGCAGAACGGGACAGGGAGACACAGATACGCAGTATTTT	CASRTGQGDTDTQYF	TRBJ2-3	TRBD1	-	TRBV6-1
TGTGCCAGCAGCCCGCGGCCCACCGGGGAGCTGTTTTTT	CASSPRPTGELFF	TRBJ2-2	-	-	TRBV11-3
TGCAGCGTTGAAGGAGTCCAGGGGGTGTACTATGGCTACACCTTC	CSVEGVQGVYYGYTF	TRBJ1-2	TRBD1	-	TRBV29-1
TGTGCCAGCAGAAAGAGAATCTCTGGAAACACCATATATTTT	CASRKRISGNTIYF	TRBJ1-3	-	few	TRBV12-3/TRBV12-4
TGTGCCAGCAGTGGCCAGGGGGCCGACAATGAGCAGTTCTTC	CASSGQGADNEQFF	TRBJ2-1	TRBD1	few	TRBV2
TGTGCCAGTAGTATATTTAGCGGGATTGGTACCTACAATGAGCAGTTCTTC	CASSIFSGIGTYNEQFF	TRBJ2-1	TRBD2	-	TRBV19
TGTGCCAGCAGCTTGAAGCGGGGGGGCTACGAGCAGTACTTC	CASSLKRGGYEQYF	TRBJ2-7	TRBD2	many	TRBV11-2
TGTGCCAGTAATACTGCCGGGACAACTAATGAAAAACTGTTTTTT	CASNTAGTTNEKLFF	TRBJ1-4	-	many	TRBV19
TGTGCCAGCAGTGTGCAGGGGGGGGGCGCTGAAGCTTTCTTT	CASSVQGGGAEAFF	TRBJ1-1	TRBD1	many	TRBV28
TGTGCCAGCTTTTCCGCTGGGGGCTCCTACGAGCAGTACTTC	CASFSAGGSYEQYF	TRBJ2-7	-	many	TRBV28
TGCGCCAGCAGCTCGGGACAGGAGGACGAGCAGTACTTC	CASSSGQEDEQYF	TRBJ2-7	TRBD1	-	TRBV5-1
TGTGCCAGCAGCCAACTAGCGGGAGCATCCTACGAGCAGTTCTTC	CASSQLAGASYEQFF	TRBJ2-1	TRBD2	-	TRBV14
TGTGCCAGCAGCCGGTTTCTAGCGGGGTACCAAGAGACCCAGTACTTC	CASSRFLAGYQETQYF	TRBJ2-5	TRBD2	few	TRBV7-9
TGTGCCAGCCTCTCGGAGGGTGCTGGTGAAGCTTTCTTT	CASLSEGAGEAFF	TRBJ1-1	-	-	TRBV27
TGTGCCAGCAGCGTAGCTGGTACAGGGAAGCCTGGCTACACCTTC	CASSVAGTGKPGYTF	TRBJ1-2	-	few	TRBV9
TGTGCCAGCAGCTTAGATCGGGGACTAGCGGGGCGAGATGAGCAGTTCTTC	CASSLDRGLAGRDEQFF	TRBJ2-1	TRBD2	-	TRBV11-2
TGTGCCAGCAGCTTAAAAGGAAACCAAGAGACCCAGTACTTC	CASSLKGNQETQYF	TRBJ2-5	-	many	TRBV7-2
TGCAGCGTTGAAGTGGGCAGGGGAAACACCGGGGAGCTGTTTTTT	CSVEVGRGNTGELFF	TRBJ2-2	-	few	TRBV29-1
TGTGCCAGCAGTGAAGCGTGGGCCTCTACTGAAGCTTTCTTT	CASSEAWASTEAFF	TRBJ1-1	-	-	TRBV6-2/TRBV6-3
TGTGCCAGCAGTCATATAGGGGCGGGGGGGAACAATCAGCCCCAGCATTTT	CASSHIGAGGNNQPQHF	TRBJ1-5	-	many	TRBV28